The clone carrying this T cell receptor beta chain turned up a few times. The germline V gene encodes CDR1 MDHEN and CDR2 SYDVKM. V shed 6 bases and J shed 5 bases, with 19 bases lying between them. This CDR3 has 16 amino acids. This entry is derived from a study of control samples from healthy donors and cancer patients. Generated by immunoSEQ multiplex PCR, the TCRdb table keeps only in-frame clones and is missing some. The table records under 100,000 clones, 85% to 90% of them present only once. This chain joins TRBV28 and TRBJ1-4; perhaps TRBD1 as D (5 bases). The sequence derives from a woman between 50 and 59 years old with colorectal cancer. The sequenced material came from PBMCs. The CDR3 nucleotides read TGTGCCAGCAGCCCGAGCTCAGGACACGTAAATGAAAAACTGTTTTTT. This codes for CASSPSSGHVNEKLFF. Based on the CDR3 plus reference TRBV28 and TRBJ1-4, the full variable domain is DVKVTQSSRYLVKRTGEKVFLECVQDMDHENMFWYRQDPGLGLRLIYFSYDVKMKEKGDIPEGYSVSREKKERFSLILESASTNQTSMYLCASSPSSGHVNEKLFFGSGTQLSVL.